The clone carrying this TCR beta chain was seen at least ten times. The sample is drawn from a study of T cells of healthy individuals. The length of the CDR3 is 11 residues. The ends were cut back, 4 bases at V and 4 bases at J, with 2 bases in the middle. Each CDR3 protein is one row after TCRdb ran MiXCR on the 5' RACE reads. The data show 55,000 to 65,000 distinct CDR3 sequences, about 17% seen once. This clonotype was obtained from a human donor in good health. The chain recombines TRBV12-3 or TRBV12-4 with TRBJ1-3; D remains unclear. CDR3 coding DNA: TGTGCCAGCAGTTACGGAAACACCATATATTTT. It encodes CASSYGNTIYF.